Below, 24 T cell receptor beta chains from the same sample are listed, as sequenced in a study of T cells in Graves' hyperthyroidism and ophthalmopathy. The TCR beta CDR3 regions underwent amplification using RNA transcripts as the source. Carried out on the TCR CDR3, a first-round RT-PCR used the HTBI primer set. TCRdb reprocessed the multiplex PCR reads via MiXCR and lists one record per CDR3 protein. The repertoire holds a few hundred thousand distinct CDR3 sequences, with roughly 14% as singletons. Source material: blood. These receptors came from a middle-aged woman with Graves' hyperthyroidism that later progressed to Graves' ophthalmopathy.

Note on this clonotype: This may stem from a read error, because a much larger clone lies one nucleotide away. This chain links TRBV4-1 with TRBJ2-5; D possibly corresponds to TRBD2 (6 bases). The CDR3 is 15 amino acids. CDR1 is MGHRA, CDR2 YSYEKL, per germline. In nucleotides, the CDR3 is TGCGCCGGCAGCCAAGATCGGGGGACCCAAGAGACCCAGTACTTC. The encoded protein is CAGSQDRGTQETQYF.

This chain links TRBV19 with TRBJ1-1, with D maybe TRBD1 (6 bases). Trimming left V 7 bases short and J 5 bases short, with 20 bases between. CDR1 LNHDA and CDR2 SQIVND come from the germline V gene (reference sequence). The CDR3 has 15 residues. As DNA, the CDR3 is TGTGCCAGTACCCAATGGCGGGGGCTGTCTACTGAAGCTTTCTTT. It codes for CASTQWRGLSTEAFF.

This clonotype was seen at least ten times. CDR3 loop: CASSLVRGTPLHF. In DNA form, the CDR3 reads TGTGCCAGCAGCTTAGTACGGGGTACACCCCTCCACTTT. V is TRBV11-2 and J is TRBJ1-6, with D unresolved. The CDR3 has 13 amino acids. Germline V gene sequence: CDR1 SGHAT, CDR2 FQNNGV. The V end lost 1 base, the J end lost 11 bases, and 9 bases lay between the germline ends.

This clonotype was seen more than once but under ten times. This sequence joins TRBV5-6 and TRBJ2-2; D is possibly TRBD2 (5 bases). Trimming took 4 bases from V and 3 from J, leaving 19 bases between them. Germline CDR1 SGHDT, CDR2 YYEEEE. The CDR3 extends over 17 amino acids. The CDR3 coding sequence is TGTGCCAGCAGCCATCCCCGAAAGGACTGGGACACCGGGGAGCTGTTTTTT. It translates to CASSHPRKDWDTGELFF.

This clonotype occurred many times. This rearrangement joins TRBV7-3 to TRBJ2-3, with a weak D call TRBD2 (6 bases). Germline V gives CDR1 SGHTA, CDR2 FQGTGA. The CDR3 has 14 amino acids. Trimming stripped 3 bases from V and 2 bases from J, with 9 bases between. CDR3 bases: TGTGCCAGCAGCTTTAGCGGCCTCACAGATACGCAGTATTTT. Translating it yields CASSFSGLTDTQYF.

Ten or more counts support this clonotype. The chain carries TRBV11-2 and TRBJ2-7; D uncertain. Trimming shortened V by 5 bases and J by 0 bases, and 14 bases separated the two germline ends. Germline V gives CDR1 SGHAT, CDR2 FQNNGV. This CDR3 spans 15 amino acids. CDR3: CASSRSTGLSYEQYF. The CDR3 bases are TGTGCCAGCAGCCGCTCCACGGGCCTCTCCTACGAGCAGTACTTC. The variable domain in full, completed from reference TRBV11-2 and TRBJ2-7, reads EAGVAQSPRYKIIEKRQSVAFWCNPISGHATLYWYQQILGQGPKLLIQFQNNGVVDDSQLPKDRFSAERLKGVDSTLKIQPAKLEDSAVYLCASSRSTGLSYEQYFGPGTRLTVT.

This chain joins TRBV5-1 and TRBJ2-2, with D perhaps TRBD1 (6 bases). This CDR3 has 16 residues. V gave up 0 bases and J gave up 4 bases, with 13 bases separating them. CDR1 SGHRS and CDR2 YFSETQ come from the germline V gene. The CDR3 DNA follows: TGCGCCAGCAGCTTGGGTAGGACAGTTGGCACCGGGGAGCTGTTTTTT. Protein sequence: CASSLGRTVGTGELFF.

Many counts were recorded for this clonotype. V and J are TRBV29-1 and TRBJ1-5; perhaps TRBD1 as D (5 bases). The V end lost 5 bases, the J end lost 3 bases, and 11 bases lay between the germline ends. CDR3 length: 13 amino acids. CDR1 is SQVTM, CDR2 ANQGSEA, per germline. As DNA, the CDR3 is TGCAGCGTTCTTACAGGTACCAATCAGCCCCAGCATTTT. It yields the protein CSVLTGTNQPQHF.

This clonotype appeared many times. The chain joins TRBV5-6 to TRBJ2-4; D gene ambiguous. V shed 4 bases and J shed 0 bases, with 20 bases lying between them. This CDR3 contains 18 residues. Per the germline V gene, CDR1 is SGHDT and CDR2 is YYEEEE. The CDR3 sequence: CASSRDEPTTLAKNIQYF. The CDR3 nucleotides read TGTGCCAGCAGCCGCGACGAACCCACGACTTTAGCCAAAAACATTCAGTACTTC. The full variable domain, with the rest looked up from reference TRBV5-6 and TRBJ2-4, is DAGVTQSPTHLIKTRGQQVTLRCSPKSGHDTVSWYQQALGQGPQFIFQYYEEEERQRGNFPDRFSGHQFPNYSSELNVNALLLGDSALYLCASSRDEPTTLAKNIQYFGAGTRLSVL.

In this sample, this clonotype turned up many times. CDR3 DNA sequence: TGTGCCATCAGTGCTTGGACAGGGCAATTGATCTATGGCTACACCTTC. It encodes CAISAWTGQLIYGYTF. The rearrangement joins TRBV10-3 to TRBJ1-2, with 8 bases aligning to TRBD1. This CDR3 contains 16 residues. V shed 4 bases and J 4 bases; nucleotides not matched to a gene: 11. The germline CDR1 and CDR2 sequences are ENHRY and SYGVKD.

The chain uses TRBV28 and TRBJ2-7; a possible D gene is TRBD2 (6 bases). This CDR3 region has 14 residues. Trimming removed 5 bases from V and 5 bases from J, with 16 bases in between. CDR1 and CDR2 from the germline V gene are MDHEN and SYDVKM. This chain's CDR3 is CASSALVSGDEQYF. The CDR3 bases are TGTGCCAGCAGTGCTTTGGTTTCGGGGGACGAGCAGTACTTC.

With regard to this clonotype: A much larger clone differs from this one at a single base, so this may be a read error. This chain links TRBV30 with TRBJ2-7; D could derive from TRBD1 or TRBD2 (5 bases each). The J call is uncertain, as TRBJ2-1 better fits the DNA end. The CDR3 sequence is 13 residues long. The germline V gene has CDR1 GTSNPN and CDR2 SVGIG (reference sequence). As DNA, the CDR3 is TGTGCGGTGGGGCGCGCCGGGACCTACGAGCAGTTCTTC. It is translated as CAVGRAGTYEQFF.

The CDR3 reads CASSRTDYNEQFF. The CDR3 nucleotides read TGCGCCAGCAGCCGGACGGATTACAATGAGCAGTTCTTC. The rearrangement uses TRBV4-1 and TRBJ2-1; no reliable D call. Germline values: CDR1 MGHRA, CDR2 YSYEKL. Trimming removed 4 bases from V and 4 bases from J, with 8 bases in between. The CDR3 sequence is 13 residues long.

For this clonotype: One end of the junction is discordant with germline, which a read error may explain. The rearrangement links TRBV20-1 to TRBJ1-1; the D gene is possibly TRBD1 (6 bases). CDR1 is DFQATT, CDR2 SNEGSKA, per germline (reference sequence). This CDR3 has 13 amino acids. CDR3 sequence reads: CSAGAQGNTESFF. The CDR3 DNA reads TGCAGTGCCGGGGCGCAGGGGAACACTGAATCTTTCTTT.

The gene calls are TRBV6-6 and TRBJ2-3; no firm D call. The CDR3 spans 16 residues. Germline lookup yields CDR1 MNHNY and CDR2 SVGAGI (reference sequence). V shed 0 bases and J shed 2 bases, with 12 bases lying between them. CDR3 DNA sequence: TGTGCCAGCAGTTACTCGAATCCCGCACACACAGATACGCAGTATTTT. It yields the protein CASSYSNPAHTDTQYF.

The V call is TRBV28, the J call TRBJ2-3; TRBD2 matches 12 bases. V lost 7 bases to trimming and J lost 4 bases; unmatched junction nucleotides: 9. The CDR3 is 16 residues long. CDR1 is MDHEN, CDR2 SYDVKM, per germline. The CDR3 is CASNRLAGVGADTQYF. DNA for the CDR3: TGTGCCAGCAACCGACTAGCGGGAGTCGGGGCAGATACGCAGTATTTT. Looking up the rest from reference TRBV28 and TRBJ2-3 gives the full variable domain: DVKVTQSSRYLVKRTGEKVFLECVQDMDHENMFWYRQDPGLGLRLIYFSYDVKMKEKGDIPEGYSVSREKKERFSLILESASTNQTSMYLCASNRLAGVGADTQYFGPGTRLTVL.

The table lists this clonotype with many counts. The CDR3 DNA sequence: TGTGCCAGCAGTGGGGCCCGACATCTCGAGCAGTACTTC. Translated: CASSGARHLEQYF. The chain uses TRBV6-1 and TRBJ2-7, with D uncertain. Germline V lookup: CDR1 MNHNS, CDR2 SASEGT. V was shortened by 4 bases and J by 6 bases, with 13 bases between the two germline ends. The CDR3 covers 13 residues.

V gene TRBV14 combines with J gene TRBJ2-1, with a possible D match to TRBD1 (6 bases). Deletions cut 4 bases from V and 3 bases from J, with 10 bases between. The CDR3 consists of 14 residues. Germline V gene data show CDR1 as SGHDN and CDR2 as FVKESK. CDR3 sequence (DNA): TGTGCCAGCAGCCCCGACAGGAACTACAATGAGCAGTTCTTC. Translating gives CASSPDRNYNEQFF.

This clonotype has just a few counts. The V and J genes are TRBV5-6 and TRBJ2-2, with D possibly being TRBD1 or TRBD2 (6 bases each). There are 16 residues in the CDR3. V shed 1 base and J shed 4 bases, with 14 bases lying between them. Germline CDR1 and CDR2: SGHDT and YYEEEE. CDR3 residues: CASSLSYGGRTGELFF. CDR3 in DNA: TGTGCCAGCAGCTTGTCTTATGGGGGGCGCACCGGGGAGCTGTTTTTT.

This clonotype was seen many times. V is TRBV28 and J is TRBJ2-1, with 7 bases matching TRBD1. V was clipped by 1 base and J by 8 bases; unmatched bases: 8. This CDR3 has 15 amino acids. Germline V gives CDR1 MDHEN, CDR2 SYDVKM. The CDR3 protein is CASSLYRGVEDEQFF. In DNA form, the CDR3 reads TGTGCCAGCAGTTTATACAGGGGAGTGGAGGATGAGCAGTTCTTC.

As regards this clonotype: The CDR3 does not close with the conserved phenylalanine or tryptophan, likely indicating a read error. DNA for the CDR3: TGTGCCAGCAGTCCGGGGACAGGGTTCGAGACCCAGTACCTC. This translates into CASSPGTGFETQYL. The rearrangement links TRBV28 to TRBJ2-5; TRBD1 matches at 9 bases. Germline CDR1 and CDR2: MDHEN and SYDVKM. The CDR3 length is 14 residues. Trimming took 5 bases from V and 5 from J; bases not matched to a gene: 6.

The V gene is TRBV6-2 or TRBV6-3, the J gene TRBJ1-5; 7 bases match TRBD1. The CDR3 spans 15 residues. Looked up from germline, CDR1 is MNHEY and CDR2 is SVGEGT. The J segment lost 4 bases and the V segment lost 11 bases, leaving 14 bases of the junction unmatched. The chain's CDR3 is CAAQRVGTANQPQHF. The CDR3 bases are TGTGCCGCTCAACGGGTTGGGACAGCTAATCAGCCCCAGCATTTT.

V gene TRBV6-1 combines with J gene TRBJ1-1, with a possible D match to TRBD1 (6 bases). CDR3 length: 13 residues. With 6 bases removed from V and 4 bases from J, the gap between germline ends came to 12 bases. In germline, CDR1 is MNHNS, CDR2 SASEGT. The CDR3 sequence: CASSRGFGTEAFF. The CDR3 DNA follows: TGTGCCAGCAGCAGGGGATTTGGCACTGAAGCTTTCTTT.

This sequence joins TRBV5-1 and TRBJ2-5; TRBD2 matches at 7 bases. Germline CDR1 reads SGHRS; CDR2 reads YFSETQ. V shed 0 bases, J shed 7 bases, and the junction held 18 bases outside the gene matches. This CDR3 is 18 amino acids long. Here the CDR3 reads CASSLASGRESLKGTQYF. DNA of the CDR3: TGCGCCAGCAGCTTGGCCTCCGGGCGGGAGAGCCTGAAGGGGACCCAGTACTTC.